The rows below give T cell receptor beta chains drawn from one sample of a study of cytomegalovirus exposure and HLA in healthy donors. Sequencing was performed with immunoSEQ multiplex PCR; in TCRdb, only in-frame clones are kept and a portion is missing. The table includes 150,000 to 200,000 clones, around 80% detected once. Sequenced material: PBMCs. The receptors come from a woman under 30 in good health and CMV-seropositive. Both conserved end residues are part of each CDR3. Fields, in order: J gene, clone size, V gene, CDR3 length, D gene, CDR3 DNA, CDR3 protein. The D gene is left open where the match is weak. Part of the rows lack a size; the others show once, few, many or a class for expanded clones.

>TRBJ2-1|few|TRBV15|14|.
TGTGCCACCGGGGGCGGGAGCTCCTACAATGAGCAGTTCTTC
CATGGGSSYNEQFF
>TRBJ2-2|.|TRBV2|15|TRBD2
TGTGCCAGCAGAAAACTAGCGGGGGACACCGGGGAGCTGTTTTTT
CASRKLAGDTGELFF
>TRBJ2-6|.|TRBV5-1|16|TRBD1
TGCGCCAGCAGCTCATACAGGGGCTCTGGGGCCAACGTCCTGACTTTC
CASSSYRGSGANVLTF
>TRBJ1-5|few|TRBV4-2|16|TRBD1
TGTGCCAGCAGCCAAGATACAGGGGGGTTCAATCAGCCCCAGCATTTT
CASSQDTGGFNQPQHF
>TRBJ2-7|.|TRBV28|18|.
TGTGCCAGCAGTTTGTCCCCCGGGGGCGGGGGACCCCCCTACGAGCAGTACTTC
CASSLSPGGGGPPYEQYF
>TRBJ1-2|once|TRBV7-8|16|TRBD1
TGTGCCAGCAGCCGACAGGGGGGGATGGTTAACTATGGCTACACCTTC
CASSRQGGMVNYGYTF
>TRBJ2-1|few|TRBV28|14|.
TGTGCCAGCACCCCGGGGGACTCCTACAATGAGCAGTTCTTC
CASTPGDSYNEQFF
>TRBJ2-5|.|TRBV6-6|14|.
TGTGCCAGCAGTTACTCTGAAGAGTGGGAGACCCAGTACTTC
CASSYSEEWETQYF
>TRBJ1-2|.|TRBV14|12|.
TGTGCCAGCAGCCAAGTTCCGTATGGCTACACCTTC
CASSQVPYGYTF
>TRBJ2-3|.|TRBV18|18|TRBD1
TGTGCCAGCTCACCCCGGAACGCGGGACAGGGGACCACAGATACGCAGTATTTT
CASSPRNAGQGTTDTQYF
>TRBJ1-5|.|TRBV19|14|TRBD1
TGTGCCAGTAGTATCTCAGGGGGCAGACAGCCCCAGCATTTT
CASSISGGRQPQHF
>TRBJ1-2|.|TRBV7-2|15|.
TGTGCCAGCAGCCCGTGGAGGCGTCAGGGGCTCGGCTACACCTTC
CASSPWRRQGLGYTF
>TRBJ2-5|.|TRBV14|14|.
TGTGCCAGCAGCCAGGACCGGGGGTGGGAGACCCAGTACTTC
CASSQDRGWETQYF
>TRBJ2-1|few|TRBV7-9|13|.
TGTGCCAGCAGCTTAGGGGCCCTCAATGAGCAGTTCTTC
CASSLGALNEQFF
>TRBJ2-5|once|TRBV10-3|12|.
TGTGCCATCAGTGAAGAACGGGAGACCCAGTACTTC
CAISEERETQYF
>TRBJ2-1|.|TRBV7-2|15|TRBD2
TGTGCCAGCAGCCGCATGGGGCTAGCGGGGGGAGAGCAGTTCTTC
CASSRMGLAGGEQFF
>TRBJ2-2|.|TRBV13|16|.
TGTGCCAGCACTATAAGCGGGCGGGGGAACACCGGGGAGCTGTTTTTT
CASTISGRGNTGELFF
>TRBJ2-5|.|TRBV2|12|TRBD1
TGTGCCAGCGTCAACAGGGGACAGACCCAGTACTTC
CASVNRGQTQYF
>TRBJ2-2|.|TRBV1|15|.
TGCACCAGCAGCCCCGGGACATCGAACACCGGGGAGCTGTTTTTT
CTSSPGTSNTGELFF
>TRBJ2-2|.|TRBV11-2|16|TRBD1
TGTGCCAGCAGCTTCTACAGGGGTGTTCGCACCGGGGAGCTGTTTTTT
CASSFYRGVRTGELFF
>TRBJ2-2|.|TRBV5-1|14|.
TGCGCCAGCAGCTTGTCGGGGGATCCCGGGGAGCTGTTTTTT
CASSLSGDPGELFF
>TRBJ2-2|.|TRBV5-6|17|.
TGTGCCAGCAGCTTGAATCCGCAGGTCGCCATCGCCGGGGAGCTGTTTTTT
CASSLNPQVAIAGELFF
>TRBJ1-6|.|TRBV11-1|14|TRBD1
TGTGCCAGCAGCTCCACAGGGGTCAATTCACCCCTCCACTTT
CASSSTGVNSPLHF
>TRBJ1-4|.|TRBV13|16|.
TGTGCCAGCAGCTTAAGTATGGAGAAAAGCGATGAAAAACTGTTTTTT
CASSLSMEKSDEKLFF
>TRBJ1-1|.|TRBV19|14|.
TGTGCCAGTAGAGGAGAGAATATGAACACTGAAGCTTTCTTT
CASRGENMNTEAFF
>TRBJ1-2|.|TRBV7-2|15|TRBD1
TGTGCCAGCAGCTTAGCCCAGGGGGGAAACTATGGCTACACCTTC
CASSLAQGGNYGYTF
>TRBJ2-5|.|TRBV6-8|16|TRBD2
TGTGCCAGCAGTTACTCGACTAGCGGGGGGCAAGAGACCCAGTACTTC
CASSYSTSGGQETQYF
>TRBJ2-7|.|TRBV15|13|TRBD1
TGTGCCACCAGCAGCGGACAGGGCAACGAGCAGTACTTC
CATSSGQGNEQYF
>TRBJ1-5|.|TRBV30|15|.
TGTGCCTGGAACCTCGCGGGGTTGGGCAATCAGCCCCAGCATTTT
CAWNLAGLGNQPQHF
>TRBJ2-1|.|TRBV12-5|16|.
TGTGCTAGTGGTTTGTTCCGGGACACTTCCTACAATGAGCAGTTCTTC
CASGLFRDTSYNEQFF
>TRBJ2-3|.|TRBV7-2|12|.
TGTGCCAGCAGCCTATACACAGATACGCAGTATTTT
CASSLYTDTQYF
>TRBJ2-4|.|TRBV30|14|TRBD2
TGTGCCTGGAGTCAGCGGGGGGTGGGGAACATTCAGTACTTC
CAWSQRGVGNIQYF
>TRBJ2-2|.|TRBV2|14|.
TGTGCCAGCAGTGATGGCAGGGGGGTCGGGGAGCTGTTTTTT
CASSDGRGVGELFF
>TRBJ1-1|.|TRBV25-1|12|.
TGTGCCAGCAGATTAGGGGGCACTGAAGCTTTCTTT
CASRLGGTEAFF
>TRBJ1-3|.|TRBV7-9|12|.
TGTGCCAGCAGCTTTCGTGGAAACACCATATATTTT
CASSFRGNTIYF
>TRBJ2-3|.|TRBV6-5|15|TRBD2
TGTGCCAGCAGTAAACCGGGACTAGACACAGATACGCAGTATTTT
CASSKPGLDTDTQYF
>TRBJ1-1|.|TRBV30|13|.
TGTGCCTGGAATCCAACTCCTAACACTGAAGCTTTCTTT
CAWNPTPNTEAFF
>TRBJ2-7|.|TRBV5-5|15|TRBD1
TGTGCCAGCAGCTTGACTGGGACAGTCTCCTACGAGCAGTACTTC
CASSLTGTVSYEQYF
>TRBJ2-3|.|TRBV7-2|16|TRBD2
TGTGCCAGCAGCCCATTAGCGGGGGCGGGCACAGATACGCAGTATTTT
CASSPLAGAGTDTQYF
>TRBJ2-7|few|TRBV28|13|TRBD1
TGTGCCAGTACGGGACAGCCGGTCCACGAGCAGTACTTC
CASTGQPVHEQYF
>TRBJ2-2|.|TRBV21-1|12|.
TGTGCCAGCAGGGACAGAACCGGGGAGCTGTTTTTT
CASRDRTGELFF
>TRBJ2-4|.|TRBV21-1|16|.
TGTGCCAGCAGCCCCTGGCGGAGGGGGGGCGCGTCCATTCAGTACTTC
CASSPWRRGGASIQYF
>TRBJ1-5|.|TRBV7-9|15|.
TGTGCCAGCAGCCCGGCGGGGGGATACAATCAGCCCCAGCATTTT
CASSPAGGYNQPQHF
>TRBJ2-7|.|TRBV27|17|.
TGTGCCAGCAGTTTTAGGCAGGGGCGCTTACGCTCCTACGAGCAGTACTTC
CASSFRQGRLRSYEQYF
>TRBJ1-1|.|TRBV5-1|16|.
TGCGCCAGCAGCGTCACGCGAGGGAGTGGGAACACTGAAGCTTTCTTT
CASSVTRGSGNTEAFF
>TRBJ1-1|few|TRBV30|13|TRBD1
TGTGCCTGGAGGATACAGGGGGCGGGTGAAGCTTTCTTT
CAWRIQGAGEAFF
>TRBJ1-3|.|TRBV27|17|TRBD1
TGTGCCAGCAGTCTGACAGGGGGAAGTTTGTCTGGAAACACCATATATTTT
CASSLTGGSLSGNTIYF
>TRBJ2-6|.|TRBV4-2|17|.
TGTGCCAGCAGCCAAAACTACAGGGACTCTGGGGCCAACGTCCTGACTTTC
CASSQNYRDSGANVLTF
>TRBJ1-1|.|TRBV5-1|13|.
TGCGCCAGCAGCTTGGGACTGGGCACTGAAGCTTTCTTT
CASSLGLGTEAFF
>TRBJ2-2|.|TRBV6-6|15|TRBD2
TGTGCCAGCCGCCTGAGCGGGGGGGTAGACGGGGAGCTGTTTTTT
CASRLSGGVDGELFF
>TRBJ1-2|few|TRBV5-6|15|.
TGTGCCAGCAGCCCGGTCCCGAAGCCGCAAAGAGGCTACACCTTC
CASSPVPKPQRGYTF
>TRBJ1-4|once|TRBV2|14|TRBD1
TGTGCCAGCAGCCAACAGGGGGCCGGGGAAAAACTGTTTTTT
CASSQQGAGEKLFF
>TRBJ1-1|.|TRBV6-6|13|TRBD1
TGTGCCAGCAGGGGGACAGCGAACACTGAAGCTTTCTTT
CASRGTANTEAFF
>TRBJ2-1|.|TRBV7-6|13|.
TGTGCCAGCAGCCAGGGACTTTACAATGAGCAGTTCTTC
CASSQGLYNEQFF